This T cell receptor beta chain was recorded in a study of cytomegalovirus exposure and HLA in healthy donors. General study results and limits: Beyond CMV serostatus, there was no information to go on about immune exposure. HLA alleles were associated with 15,000 to 20,000 TCR beta sequences in a later analysis at 0.05 false discovery rate.

Primers for the PCR totalled 60 Vbeta and 13 Jbeta. The protocol was immunoSEQ multiplex PCR, while the TCRdb copy is restricted to in-frame clones and leaves out a portion. This table holds more than 40,000 clones, under 60% found once. A remark on this clone: Its antigen is still unknown.

CDR1 and CDR2 from the germline V gene are MNHNY and SVGAGI (reference sequence). V dropped 6 bases and J dropped 1 base, with 18 bases sitting between them. The CDR3 contains 16 residues. V usage is TRBV6-6 and J usage is TRBJ1-1; D unresolved. The TCR was taken from a man between 60 and 70 years old in good health and CMV-seronegative. The sequencing input was PBMCs. The CDR3 DNA reads TGTGCCAGCAGCCAAGAGTCGGTCCGATCGAACACTGAAGCTTTCTTT. Protein sequence: CASSQESVRSNTEAFF.